The 15 T cell receptor beta chains listed next were all sequenced from one sample in a study of OX40 agonist ivuxolimab in advanced cancers. Only in-frame clones appear in the TCRdb table, and some are missing; sequencing was by immunoSEQ multiplex PCR. The repertoire includes some 90,000 clones, about 90% of them detected once, and 0.7% to 0.95% sits in the top ten. The sample was CD4+ or CD8+ T cells sorted from blood, taken in a trial of the OX40 agonist ivuxolimab. These receptors were collected from an adult with an advanced solid tumor such as melanoma, head and neck, liver or kidney cancer.

V gene TRBV30 combines with J gene TRBJ1-3, with D hard to call. CDR3 length: 12 amino acids. V lost 3 bases to trimming and J lost 5 bases, with 8 bases between them. Germline V gene sequence: CDR1 GTSNPN, CDR2 SVGIG (reference sequence). The DNA of the CDR3 is TGTGCCTGGAGGGGGAAGCGAAACACCATATATTTT. Translated, it gives CAWRGKRNTIYF. Full variable domain (missing parts from reference TRBV30 and TRBJ1-3): SQTIHQWPATLVQPVGSPLSLECTVEGTSNPNLYWYRQAAGRGLQLLFYSVGIGQISSEVPQNLSASRPQDRQFILSSKKLLLSDSGFYLCAWRGKRNTIYFGEGSWLTVV.

This chain uses TRBV6-5 with TRBJ2-3; D call uncertain. CDR3 length: 13 residues. Germline CDR1 is MNHEY and CDR2 is SVGAGI. Trimming pared 6 bases from V and 7 bases from J, leaving 14 bases between. The CDR3 region is CASSLRWENTQYF. Written as DNA, the CDR3 is TGTGCCAGCAGCCTACGGTGGGAAAATACGCAGTATTTT.

The J gene is TRBJ2-1, the V gene TRBV7-8; D might be TRBD2 (5 bases). In germline, CDR1 is SGHVS, CDR2 FQNEAQ. The CDR3 consists of 15 residues. V was shortened by 5 bases and J by 2 bases, with 13 bases between the two germline ends. The CDR3 nucleotides read TGTGCCAGCAGCCCCAGCCCCGGGGCCTACAATGAGCAGTTCTTC. Translating gives CASSPSPGAYNEQFF.

The rearrangement joins TRBV19 to TRBJ2-1; TRBD2 aligns across 8 bases. The CDR3 totals 15 residues. The V segment lost 5 bases and the J segment 4 bases; nucleotides outside the gene matches: 7. Germline V gene lookup returns CDR1 LNHDA and CDR2 SQIVND (reference sequence). DNA for the CDR3: TGTGCCAGTAGTCCACTCACTAGCGGATACAATGAGCAGTTCTTC. Translated, it gives CASSPLTSGYNEQFF.

This chain connects TRBV5-4 to TRBJ1-1; no reliable D call. From germline, CDR1 is SGHNT and CDR2 YYREEE (reference sequence). V lost 0 bases, J lost 1 base, and 7 bases lay in between. CDR3 size: 14 residues. The CDR3 DNA reads TGTGCCAGCAGCTTGGCCTCAGAGAACACTGAAGCTTTCTTT. It yields the protein CASSLASENTEAFF.

The V and J genes are TRBV11-3 and TRBJ1-4; D is uncertain. The CDR3 runs 13 residues. Germline CDR1 SGHNT, CDR2 YENEEA. V was cut by 6 bases and J by 4 bases, with 9 bases left in between. This chain's CDR3 is CASRSEVNEKLFF. DNA of the CDR3: TGTGCCAGCAGGTCCGAGGTTAATGAAAAACTGTTTTTT.

The rearrangement links TRBV7-2 to TRBJ2-2; D is possibly TRBD1 (5 bases). Germline lookup yields CDR1 SGHTA and CDR2 FQGNSA. This CDR3 region has 16 residues. V gave up 1 base and J gave up 4 bases, with 13 bases separating them. In nucleotides, the CDR3 is TGTGCCAGCAGCTTAGACAGACAGCTGCGCACCGGGGAGCTGTTTTTT. This codes for CASSLDRQLRTGELFF.

This clone was recorded once. The CDR3 protein is CASSPTPGQGTDNSPLHF. The CDR3 nucleotides are TGTGCCAGCTCACCAACTCCGGGACAGGGAACCGATAATTCACCCCTCCACTTT. The chain uses TRBV18 and TRBJ1-6; 9 bases fit TRBD1. Germline V gene lookup returns CDR1 KGHSH and CDR2 LQKENI. V lost 2 bases and J lost 5; bases outside the gene matches: 10. There are 18 residues in the CDR3.

The gene calls are TRBV28 and TRBJ2-7; 9 bases line up with TRBD1. Trimming cost V 5 bases and J 2 bases; bases outside gene matches: 10. The length of the CDR3 is 16 residues. Germline loops: CDR1 MDHEN, CDR2 SYDVKM. DNA for the CDR3: TGTGCCAGCAGTCGATCGGGACAGGGAATACCCTACGAGCAGTACTTC. Its translation: CASSRSGQGIPYEQYF.

This chain joins TRBV5-5 and TRBJ2-1, with 10 nucleotides matching TRBD2. Per germline, CDR1 SGHKS and CDR2 YYEKEE (reference sequence). The CDR3 is 15 residues long. With V trimmed by 5 bases and J by 8 bases, 10 bases remained unmatched. CDR3 sequence reads: CASRRTSGLADEQFF. The CDR3 DNA reads as TGTGCCAGCAGACGGACTAGCGGCCTGGCGGATGAGCAGTTCTTC.

This rearrangement joins TRBV28 to TRBJ1-2; 7 positions agree with TRBD1. Trimming took 6 bases from V and 5 from J; bases not matched to a gene: 6. Germline assignment: CDR1 MDHEN and CDR2 SYDVKM. The CDR3 runs 13 residues. The CDR3 DNA reads TGTGCCAGCAGACCCGGGACAGCATATGGCTACACCTTC. Its protein is CASRPGTAYGYTF.

V usage is TRBV19 and J usage is TRBJ2-7; TRBD2 might be the D (8 bases). Germline V gene data show CDR1 as LNHDA and CDR2 as SQIVND (reference sequence). V was pared by 6 bases and J by 2 bases, with 17 bases between. The CDR3 length is 15 residues. The CDR3 protein is CASRKRGREAYEQYF. CDR3 DNA sequence: TGTGCCAGTAGGAAGAGGGGGCGGGAGGCCTACGAGCAGTACTTC.

The CDR3 bases are TGCGCCAGCAGGGATGGGACAGGGAGCACAGATACGCAGTATTTT. This encodes CASRDGTGSTDTQYF. V usage is TRBV5-1 and J usage is TRBJ2-3, with TRBD1 matching over 9 bases. There are 15 residues in the CDR3. J was trimmed by 0 bases and V by 5 bases; bases with no gene match: 4. Germline-derived CDR1 and CDR2 are SGHRS and YFSETQ.

The chain recombines TRBV7-2 with TRBJ2-2; 7 bases align to TRBD2. V was clipped by 5 bases and J by 5 bases; unmatched bases: 11. CDR3 size: 16 residues. Germline CDR1 reads SGHTA; CDR2 reads FQGNSA. Here the CDR3 reads CASSPLGGGGTGELFF. The CDR3 nucleotides are TGTGCCAGCAGCCCCCTTGGCGGGGGAGGAACCGGGGAGCTGTTTTTT.

A note on this clone: At one of its ends the junction is not consistent with the germline gene, which may arise from a read error. The J gene is TRBJ1-3, the V gene TRBV4-1; D not certain. The germline CDR1 and CDR2 sequences are MGHRA and YSYEKL. The CDR3 has 15 residues. The CDR3 DNA is TGCGCCAGCGGCCAAGTGGGAGCTCCTGGAAACACCATATATTTT. Translating it yields CASGQVGAPGNTIYF.